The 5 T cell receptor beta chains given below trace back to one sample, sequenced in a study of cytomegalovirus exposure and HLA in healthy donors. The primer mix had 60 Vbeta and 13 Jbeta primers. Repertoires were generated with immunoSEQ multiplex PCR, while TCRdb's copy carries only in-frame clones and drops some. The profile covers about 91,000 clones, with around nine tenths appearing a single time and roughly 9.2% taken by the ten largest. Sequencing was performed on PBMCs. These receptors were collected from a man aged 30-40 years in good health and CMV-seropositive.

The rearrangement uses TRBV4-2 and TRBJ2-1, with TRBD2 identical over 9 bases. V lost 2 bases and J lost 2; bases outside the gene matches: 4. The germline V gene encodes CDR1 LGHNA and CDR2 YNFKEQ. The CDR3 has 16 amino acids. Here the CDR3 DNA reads TGTGCCAGCAGCCAAAGCGGGAGGACCCCCTACAATGAGCAGTTCTTC. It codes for CASSQSGRTPYNEQFF.

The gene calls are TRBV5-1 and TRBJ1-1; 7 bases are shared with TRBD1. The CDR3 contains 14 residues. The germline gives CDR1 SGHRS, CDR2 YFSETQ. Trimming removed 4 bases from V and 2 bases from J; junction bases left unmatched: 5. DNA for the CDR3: TGCGCCAGCAGCCCGGACAGGATAAACACTGAAGCTTTCTTT. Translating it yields CASSPDRINTEAFF.

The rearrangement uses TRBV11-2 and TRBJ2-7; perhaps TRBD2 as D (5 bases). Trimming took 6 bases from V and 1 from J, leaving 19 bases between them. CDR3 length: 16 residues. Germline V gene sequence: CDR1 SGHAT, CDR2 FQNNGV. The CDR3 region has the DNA TGTGCCAGCAGTGAGCTAGCCCAATTGGCGTCCTACGAGCAGTACTTC. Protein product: CASSELAQLASYEQYF.

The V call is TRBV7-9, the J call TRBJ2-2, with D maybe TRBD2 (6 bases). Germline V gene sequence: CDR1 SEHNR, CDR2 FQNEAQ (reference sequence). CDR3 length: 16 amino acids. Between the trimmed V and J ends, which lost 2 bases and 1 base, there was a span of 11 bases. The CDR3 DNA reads TGTGCCAGCAGCTTACCCAGGGAGGTGAACACCGGGGAGCTGTTTTTT. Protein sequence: CASSLPREVNTGELFF.

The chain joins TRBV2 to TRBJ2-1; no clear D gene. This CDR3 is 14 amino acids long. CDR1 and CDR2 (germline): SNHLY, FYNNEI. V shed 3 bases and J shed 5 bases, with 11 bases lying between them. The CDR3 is CASSEVTVNNEQFF. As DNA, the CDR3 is TGTGCCAGCAGTGAGGTGACTGTTAACAATGAGCAGTTCTTC.